This TCR beta chain was retrieved from a study of beta chain features in type 1 diabetes (dated by TCRdb to the late 2010s). Broadly, across the study: Mean age, gender distribution, total cell number and subset yield did not differ between patients and healthy donors. Whereas all 30 or so donors provided naive and central memory subsets, regulatory and stem cell-like memory subsets were isolated from just 8 patients and roughly eight healthy donors. The study compared TCRB repertoires of sorted circulating CD4+ T cell subsets between recently diagnosed type 1 diabetes patients and matched healthy donors. A total of roughly 98,000,000 sorted cells were examined across all samples, and a strong correlation was observed between cell number per subset and RNA yield.

The paper's findings and limits, for the study overall: Shorter templates might be favored by PCR, yet because patient and control samples were amplified and corrected together, any such skew would affect both groups equally. At VDJ recombination sites, patients with type 1 diabetes made fewer insertions and deleted more nucleotides, a pattern implying thymic rearrangement abnormalities. The naive, central memory and regulatory TCRB repertoires appeared to resemble one another more closely among patients than among healthy donors. Because cDNA rather than genomic DNA was sequenced, highly expressing activated cells could have been over-represented, although no difference in activation and CD3 levels was found between groups. A moderate but significant shortening of TCRB CDR3 length was observed in type 1 diabetes patients in all four CD4+ subsets. Because small numbers of individuals were included in the HLA sub-analyses, any influence of HLA type on TCRB rearrangement was left unresolved.

Each donor gave one peripheral blood draw, roughly 0.11 L on average, collected into heparinised tubes. A BD FACSAria II and a panel including CD45RO, CCR7, CD25, CD127, CD95 and CD27 were used to sort naive, central memory, regulatory and stem cell-like memory CD4+ T cells. Every sorted population had a purity above 95%. PBMCs were separated immediately by Lymphoprep density gradient centrifugation and were stained directly, without being cultured. Samples were stained and sorted in pairs, with one healthy donor and one patient per experiment, so that batch effects were minimized. The entire isolated RNA was reverse transcribed using the High Capacity cDNA Reverse Transcription Kit, and thus expressed TCRB transcripts were sequenced. Deep immunoSEQ sequencing was performed on naive, central memory and regulatory T cell samples, with an average of roughly 3.3 million total reads per sample. Sorted cells were lysed in RLT buffer, and RNA was extracted using DNase-treated RNeasy Micro or Mini kits according to cell number. Each cell subset was processed separately to prevent cross-contamination, with patient and healthy donor samples processed together. Using the immunoSEQ multiplex PCR, TCRB sequences were amplified from cDNA into 87-bp fragments spanning the CDR3 region. Sequencing of the amplicons was done on the Illumina HiSeq platform. Per the original workflow: Synthetic template baselines were used to correct PCR bias computationally, reads within Hamming distance 2 were collapsed, and singletons that could not be merged were discarded. Reads were aligned against IMGT to assign V, D and J genes, CDR3 length and insertions or deletions at six rearrangement sites. Within each subset, clonotype counts were normalized to the number of sorted cells before true diversity and Gini coefficients were calculated with the tcR R package. The overlap coefficient, calculated on TCRB nucleotide sequences, was used to quantify repertoire sharing. As a proxy for the pre-selection repertoire, out-of-frame TCRB sequences from naive cells were analyzed. TCRdb mirrors the immuneACCESS table, restricted to in-frame sequences. Some clones are absent from its copies; in checked studies, under half trace to an unresolved V gene, and the reason for the others is unknown. Clonal size and the V and J genes are those of that table, whereas D and trimming came from the DNA. The sample table records over 200,000 clones; approximately 11% of these occur just once. The ten largest account for around 0.017% of the sample.

This clone was recorded a few times. Its antigen target is currently unknown. Base-call qualities are not available, and no considerably larger clone is one nucleotide away. The origin of this receptor is a man aged 30 to 39 with type 1 diabetes. The sample was naive CD4+ T cells from blood. Read against the paper, the sample's cell subset or site label means: true naive CD4+ T cells.

The CDR3 protein sequence reads: CASSQEGAAQPQHF. The DNA is as follows: TGTGCCAGCAGCCAAGAGGGGGCGGCTCAGCCCCAGCATTTT. The V and J segments used are TRBV4-2 and TRBJ1-5; TRBD1 is perhaps the D gene, given 6 matching bases. V and J lose 0 bases and 6 bases, and a span of 9 bases separates them. Taken from cysteine to phenylalanine, the CDR3 has 14 residues. Here the CDR3 DNA is all that survives: 42 bases in frame from base 1. Taken from the germline V gene, the CDR1 and CDR2 loops are LGHNA and YNFKEQ.